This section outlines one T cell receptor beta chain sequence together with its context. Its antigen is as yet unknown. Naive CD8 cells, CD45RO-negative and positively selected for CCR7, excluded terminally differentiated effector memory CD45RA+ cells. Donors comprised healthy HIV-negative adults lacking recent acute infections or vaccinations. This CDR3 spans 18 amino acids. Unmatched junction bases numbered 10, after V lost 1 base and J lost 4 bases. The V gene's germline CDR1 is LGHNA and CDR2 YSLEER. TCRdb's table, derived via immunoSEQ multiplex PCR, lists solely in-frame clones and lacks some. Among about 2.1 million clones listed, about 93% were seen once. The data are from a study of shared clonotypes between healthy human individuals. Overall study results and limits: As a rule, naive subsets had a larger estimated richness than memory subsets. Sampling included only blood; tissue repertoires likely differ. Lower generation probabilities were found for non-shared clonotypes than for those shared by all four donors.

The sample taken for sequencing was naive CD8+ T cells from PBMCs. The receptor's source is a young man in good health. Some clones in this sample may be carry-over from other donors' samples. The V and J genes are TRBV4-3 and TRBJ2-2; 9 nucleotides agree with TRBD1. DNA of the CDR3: TGCGCCAGCAGCCAAGTTTGGGTGGGACAGGGTGTCACCGGGGAGCTGTTTTTT. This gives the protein CASSQVWVGQGVTGELFF.